The next 4 T cell receptor beta chains were all read from a single sample in a study of T cell changes during pregnancy in multiple sclerosis. Data came from immunoSEQ multiplex PCR; TCRdb stores just in-frame clones and leaves some out. The sample has around 66,000 clones, 91% seen once. This specimen consisted of peripheral blood, obtained after pregnancy. The receptors here all came from a female donor in good health, enrolled as a control in a pregnancy study.

This chain uses TRBV2 with TRBJ1-2, with D hard to call. V was trimmed by 8 bases and J by 8 bases, leaving 24 bases between them. The germline gives CDR1 SNHLY, CDR2 FYNNEI. CDR3 length equals 15 residues. CDR3 loop: CASAEGGRNMGGYTF. CDR3 coding DNA: TGTGCCAGCGCCGAAGGAGGACGGAATATGGGAGGCTACACCTTC.

V and J are TRBV5-1 and TRBJ2-3, with a weak D call TRBD2 (5 bases). With 0 bases removed from V and 2 bases from J, the gap between germline ends came to 10 bases. The CDR3 is 15 residues long. Germline-derived CDR1 and CDR2 are SGHRS and YFSETQ. The CDR3 reads CASSLAEAVTDTQYF. The CDR3 nucleotides read TGCGCCAGCAGCTTGGCCGAAGCGGTCACAGATACGCAGTATTTT.

The rearrangement joins TRBV7-2 to TRBJ1-5, with a possible D match to TRBD1 (5 bases). Trimming stripped 5 bases from V and 4 bases from J, with 12 bases between. Germline V gene sequence: CDR1 SGHTA, CDR2 FQGNSA. The CDR3 spans 14 residues. The CDR3 nucleotides are TGTGCCAGCAGCCCAGGACAAGTTAATCAGCCCCAGCATTTT. It codes for CASSPGQVNQPQHF.

The gene calls are TRBV11-3 and TRBJ1-6, with unresolved D. The CDR3 totals 16 residues. CDR1 and CDR2 (germline): SGHNT, YENEEA. Deletions cut 1 base from V and 0 bases from J, with 7 bases between. This chain's CDR3 is CASSLGRSSYNSPLHF. The CDR3 DNA is TGTGCCAGCAGCTTAGGTCGGAGCTCCTATAATTCACCCCTCCACTTT.